The following is a T cell receptor beta chain sequence with its context. It lacks a known antigen. Compared with germline, one end of the junction differs, possibly owing to a read error. Without any cell sorting, total RNA and DNA were co-extracted from roughly 20-30 mg of bulk tissue using the AllPrep DNA/RNA mini kit. Surgical resection was performed in China between 2015 and early 2016 on several patients with histopathologically diagnosed primary liver carcinoma. Chronic HBV infection was present in the patients, and the patients were treatment-naive at sampling. Five spatially separated regions were sampled from each tumor: the superior, inferior, left-lateral and right-lateral poles, plus the tumor centre. Histology showed that every tumor sample contained more than 80% viable tumor cells. Pieces of fresh tumor and adjacent tissue were cut in half, with one half kept in RNAlater at -80 degrees C and the other half sent for histology.

This entry is derived from a study of tumor-infiltrating lymphocytes in primary liver carcinoma (dated by TCRdb to about 2017). Study-wide context: Of the five patients (three men and two women, aged 30 to 69 years), four had hepatocellular carcinoma and one had combined HCC and intrahepatic cholangiocarcinoma. The tumors of the five patients were staged as T1-T3 N0M0, with maximum diameters ranging from roughly 4 to 10 cm. Samples yielded roughly 3.5 to 7.13 million productive TCRbeta reads; read depth did not differ significantly between tissue types. For each liver tumor, the study sampled five regions along with adjacent normal tissue and blood, and applied TCRbeta repertoire sequencing, expression microarrays and whole-exome sequencing. A total of about 35 specimens from 5 patients, comprising roughly 25 tumor regions, 5 adjacent noncancerous liver tissues and 5 peripheral blood samples, were covered by TCRbeta repertoire sequencing. To link TCRbeta repertoire diversity to the local molecular phenotype, the roughly 24 tumor region samples were profiled with Agilent mRNA microarrays. Reproducibility between technical replicate repertoires was high, with correlation coefficients above 0.98 and mean shared-clone rates roughly 0.87. The paper's findings and limits, for the study overall: A significantly larger repertoire fraction was made up by the top 250 clones in tumors than in blood (p = 0.039). Repertoire overlap was higher between tumor regions (mean roughly 36%) than tumor-adjacent (approximately 17%) or tumor-blood (about 14%) pairs, consistent with antigen-driven expansion. Only about 8-25% of top clones were found in all five regions of a tumor, suggesting spatial heterogeneity of tumor-infiltrating T cells. Because the samples were bulk and unsorted, CD4+ and CD8+ T cell repertoires could not be compared. Only the TCR beta chain was sequenced, so true repertoire diversity is likely underestimated because unpaired alpha chains were not captured. The study included only a few patients, and the authors note findings should be validated in a larger study.

Reading from cysteine to phenylalanine, the CDR3 counts 12 amino acids. Solely the CDR3 DNA is kept, with 36 bases framed from the first base. Via the germline V gene, CDR1 is SQVTM and CDR2 ANQGSEA. A constant-region primer and ProtoScript II reverse transcriptase were used to reverse-transcribe TCRbeta-specific cDNA from approximately 550 ng total RNA. The TCRbeta libraries were prepared through three rounds of nested multiplex PCR following a slightly modified ARM-PCR procedure. Each of the first two PCR rounds ran for approximately 11 cycles and used multiplex TRBV1-TRBV30 forward primers together with a Cbeta reverse primer. Sample barcodes and Illumina adapters were attached in a final 25-cycle PCR using Deep VentR polymerase. Before sequencing, amplicons of 200-500 bp were purified from gel using a QIAquick gel extraction kit. An Illumina HiSeq 2500 was used to sequence the TCRbeta amplicons, generating 250-bp paired-end reads. Regarding the original processing steps: Reads were quality-trimmed with Trimmomatic v0.33, and paired reads were merged with FLASH v1.2.11 to recover full CDR3 sequences. V, D and J germline segments were assigned to the rearranged TCRbeta sequences by MiGEC v1.2.1b. Clonotype statistics, along with Shannon-Wiener diversity indices, were calculated using VDJtools v1.0.0. Except for diversity analysis, only each sample's 250 most abundant clonotypes were used in subsequent analyses to reduce sampling bias. TCRdb cleaned the public reads at Q25 with fastp, built clones with MiXCR and kept in-frame beta chains. Rows merge per CDR3 protein into single entries with the most common DNA and genes. The V and J calls and clone size are TCRdb's, not the authors'. This sample lists 150,000 to 200,000 distinct CDR3 sequences; around four fifths were detected once. Of the sample, 15% to 20% is held by the ten largest clones.

The receptor chain draws on TRBV29-1 and TRBJ2-4; a weak D assignment points to TRBD1 (5 bases agree). This TCR was sampled from a man aged 35-49 years with primary liver carcinoma and hepatitis B virus infection. The material sequenced was tumor tissue from primary liver carcinoma. The CDR3: CNVIHGQGIQYF. The DNA is as follows: TGCAACGTAATTCACGGGCAGGGCATTCAGTATTTC.